This TCR beta chain is drawn from a study of CXCR3-negative and CXCR3-positive naive CD8 T cells. Study summary: Overall TRB read output was approximately 150 million, and each library contained about 1.5 +/- 0.3 million reads.

Per the germline V gene, CDR1 is KGHSH and CDR2 is LQKENI. CDR3 length equals 14 residues. Remarks on this clonotype: Its antigen is not known.

Overall study results and limits: Memory cells diverged, while naive CXCR3-positive and CXCR3-negative cells had similar TRBV-TRBJ usage. More hydrophobic TRB CDR3s were found in CXCR3-positive naive cells than in CXCR3-negative naive cells.

Via 5' RACE with UMI labels, TRB cDNA libraries were prepared. Following a re-call of the 5' RACE reads, TCRdb has one entry per CDR3 protein and lacks DNA. The listing records tens of thousands of distinct CDR3 sequences. What was sequenced was naive CXCR3+ CD8+ T cells from blood. Subset defined: CD45RO-CCR7+CD27+CD95- naive CD8+ T cells expressing CXCR3 (TNR3+). The gene calls are TRBV18 and TRBJ2-1. This clonotype was sampled from a human donor in good health. Some clones in this sample may be carry-over from other donors' samples. This chain's CDR3 is CASSPRQENNEQFF.